One sample yielded the 2 T cell receptor beta chains listed below, sequenced in a study of T cell repertoires in cytomegalovirus infection. TCRdb recomputed calls from the reads with MiXCR, one row per CDR3 protein. Among about 830,000 distinct CDR3 sequences listed, 30% to 35% were seen once. No antigen has been assigned to these receptors. Here the sequenced sample was cultured CD8+ T cells from PBMCs, taken from culture after CMV antigen stimulation. The receptor set was obtained from a human donor in good health (CMV status not recorded). Some clones in this sample may be carry-over from other donors' samples.

The chain carries TRBV20-1 and TRBJ2-3; 10 positions match TRBD2. The CDR3 runs to 14 residues. Germline V gene data show CDR1 as DFQATT and CDR2 as SNEGSKA (reference sequence). The ends lost 5 bases at V and 2 bases at J; junction bases unmatched: 4. The CDR3 DNA reads as TGCAGTGCTGTAGCGGGGGGAAACACAGATACGCAGTATTTT. The encoded protein is CSAVAGGNTDTQYF.

The J gene is TRBJ1-5, the V gene TRBV2; 7 positions agree with TRBD1. The CDR3 is 15 amino acids. Per the germline V gene, CDR1 is SNHLY and CDR2 is FYNNEI. J gave up 0 bases and V 4 bases, and 3 bases lay outside the gene matches. The CDR3 loop reads CASSGGQDSNQPQHF. CDR3 bases: TGTGCCAGCAGTGGAGGACAGGATAGCAATCAGCCCCAGCATTTT. The entire variable domain, with the rest obtained from reference TRBV2 and TRBJ1-5, is as follows: EPEVTQTPSHQVTQMGQEVILRCVPISNHLYFYWYRQILGQKVEFLVSFYNNEISEKSEIFDDQFSVERPDGSNFTLKIRSTKLEDSAMYFCASSGGQDSNQPQHFGDGTRLSIL.